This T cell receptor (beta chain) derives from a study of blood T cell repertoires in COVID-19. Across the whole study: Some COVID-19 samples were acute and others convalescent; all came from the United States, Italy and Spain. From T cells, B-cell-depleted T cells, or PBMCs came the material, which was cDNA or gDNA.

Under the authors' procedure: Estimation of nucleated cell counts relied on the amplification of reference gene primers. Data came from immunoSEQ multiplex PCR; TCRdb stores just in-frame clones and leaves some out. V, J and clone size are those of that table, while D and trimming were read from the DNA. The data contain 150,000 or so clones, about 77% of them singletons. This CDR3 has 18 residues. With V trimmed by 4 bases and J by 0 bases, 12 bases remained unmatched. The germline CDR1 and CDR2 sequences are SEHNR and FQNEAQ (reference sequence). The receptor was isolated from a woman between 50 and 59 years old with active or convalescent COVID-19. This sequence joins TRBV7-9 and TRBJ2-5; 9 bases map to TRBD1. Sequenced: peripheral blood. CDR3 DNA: TGTGCCAGCAGCTCGACTCCGGGACAGGGAAAGTACCAAGAGACCCAGTACTTC. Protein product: CASSSTPGQGKYQETQYF.